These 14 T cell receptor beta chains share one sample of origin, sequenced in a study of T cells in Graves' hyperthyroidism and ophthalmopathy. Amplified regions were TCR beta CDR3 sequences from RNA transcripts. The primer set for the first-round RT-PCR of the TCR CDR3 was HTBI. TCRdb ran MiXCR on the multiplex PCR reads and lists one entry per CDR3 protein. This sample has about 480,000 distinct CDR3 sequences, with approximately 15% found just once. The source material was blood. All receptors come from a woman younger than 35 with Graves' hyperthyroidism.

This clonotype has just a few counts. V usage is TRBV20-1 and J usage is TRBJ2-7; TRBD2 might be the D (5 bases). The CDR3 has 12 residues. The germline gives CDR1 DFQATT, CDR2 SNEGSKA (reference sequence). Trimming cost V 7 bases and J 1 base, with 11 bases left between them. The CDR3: CSEEDSSYEQYF. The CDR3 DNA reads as TGCAGTGAAGAGGACTCGTCCTACGAGCAGTACTTC.

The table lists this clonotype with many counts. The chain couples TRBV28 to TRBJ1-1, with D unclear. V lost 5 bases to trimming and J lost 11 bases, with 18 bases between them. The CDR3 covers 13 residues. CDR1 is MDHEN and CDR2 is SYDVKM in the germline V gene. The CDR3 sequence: CASSPPDLSRAFF. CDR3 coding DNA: TGTGCCAGCAGTCCCCCGGACCTAAGCAGGGCTTTCTTT.

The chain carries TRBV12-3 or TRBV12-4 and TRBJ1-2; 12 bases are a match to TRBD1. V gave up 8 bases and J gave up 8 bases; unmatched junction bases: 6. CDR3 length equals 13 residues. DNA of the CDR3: TGTGCCAGCCCTCCGGGACAGGGGGCCGGCTACACCTTC. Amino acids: CASPPGQGAGYTF.

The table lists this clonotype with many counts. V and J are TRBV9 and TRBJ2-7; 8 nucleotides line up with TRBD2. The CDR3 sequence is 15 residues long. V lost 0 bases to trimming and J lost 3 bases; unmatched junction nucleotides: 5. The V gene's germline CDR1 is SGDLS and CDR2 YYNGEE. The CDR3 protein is CASSVDPAGVYEQYF. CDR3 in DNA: TGTGCCAGCAGCGTAGATCCAGCGGGAGTCTACGAGCAGTACTTC.

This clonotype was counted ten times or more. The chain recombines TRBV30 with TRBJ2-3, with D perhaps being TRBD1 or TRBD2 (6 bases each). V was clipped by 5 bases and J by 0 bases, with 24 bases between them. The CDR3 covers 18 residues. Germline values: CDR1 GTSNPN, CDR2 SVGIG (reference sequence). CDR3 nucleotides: TGTGCCTGGGTCTCCGGGGGCCGCCTGATCGCTAGCACAGATACGCAGTATTTT. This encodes CAWVSGGRLIASTDTQYF.

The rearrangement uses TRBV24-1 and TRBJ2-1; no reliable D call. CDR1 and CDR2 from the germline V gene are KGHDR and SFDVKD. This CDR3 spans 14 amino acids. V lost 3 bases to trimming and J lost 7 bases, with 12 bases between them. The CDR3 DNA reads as TGTGCCACCAGTGATGGGGTCTGGCAAAATGAGCAGTTCTTC. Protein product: CATSDGVWQNEQFF.

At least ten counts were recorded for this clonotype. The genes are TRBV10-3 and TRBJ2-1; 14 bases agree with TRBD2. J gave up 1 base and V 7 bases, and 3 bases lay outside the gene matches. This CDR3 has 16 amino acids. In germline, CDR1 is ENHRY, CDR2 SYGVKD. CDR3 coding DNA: TGTGCCATCAAGGGGACTAGCGGGAGTTCCTACAATGAGCAGTTCTTC. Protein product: CAIKGTSGSSYNEQFF.

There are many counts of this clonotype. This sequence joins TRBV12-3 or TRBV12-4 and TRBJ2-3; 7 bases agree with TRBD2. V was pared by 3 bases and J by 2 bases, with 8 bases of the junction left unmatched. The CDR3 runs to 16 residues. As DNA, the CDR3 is TGTGCCAGCAGTTTTTCCCTAGCGGTCAACACAGATACGCAGTATTTT. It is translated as CASSFSLAVNTDTQYF.

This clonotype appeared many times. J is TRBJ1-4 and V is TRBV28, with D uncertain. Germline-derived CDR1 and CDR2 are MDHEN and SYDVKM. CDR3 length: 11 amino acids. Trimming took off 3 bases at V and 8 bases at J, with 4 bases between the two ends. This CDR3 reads CASSLEEKLFF. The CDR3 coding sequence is TGTGCCAGCAGTTTGGAAGAAAAACTGTTTTTT.

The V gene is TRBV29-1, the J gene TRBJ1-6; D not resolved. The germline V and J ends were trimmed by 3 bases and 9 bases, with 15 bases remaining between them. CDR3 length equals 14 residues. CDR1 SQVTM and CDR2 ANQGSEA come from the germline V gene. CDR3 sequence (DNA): TGCAGCGTTGAGAGCCTTGAGAGGGTTTCACCCCTCCACTTT. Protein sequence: CSVESLERVSPLHF.

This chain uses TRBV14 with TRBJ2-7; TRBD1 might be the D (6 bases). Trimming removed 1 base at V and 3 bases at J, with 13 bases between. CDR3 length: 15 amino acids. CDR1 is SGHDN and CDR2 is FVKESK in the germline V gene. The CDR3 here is CASSQGRKGDYEQYV. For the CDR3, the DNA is TGTGCCAGCAGCCAAGGGAGAAAGGGGGACTACGAGCAGTACGTC.

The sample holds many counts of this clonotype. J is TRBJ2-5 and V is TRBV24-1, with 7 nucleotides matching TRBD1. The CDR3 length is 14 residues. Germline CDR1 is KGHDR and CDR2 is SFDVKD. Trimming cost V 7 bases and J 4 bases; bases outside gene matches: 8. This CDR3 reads CATSQTGILETQYF. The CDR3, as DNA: TGTGCCACCAGCCAGACAGGGATCCTAGAGACCCAGTACTTC.

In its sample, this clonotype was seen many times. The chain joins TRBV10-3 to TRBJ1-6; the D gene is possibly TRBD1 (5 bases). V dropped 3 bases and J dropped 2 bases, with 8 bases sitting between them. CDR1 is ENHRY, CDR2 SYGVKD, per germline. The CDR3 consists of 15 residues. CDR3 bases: TGTGCCATCAGTGACAGGGTGGCCTATAATTCACCCCTCCACTTT. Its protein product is CAISDRVAYNSPLHF.

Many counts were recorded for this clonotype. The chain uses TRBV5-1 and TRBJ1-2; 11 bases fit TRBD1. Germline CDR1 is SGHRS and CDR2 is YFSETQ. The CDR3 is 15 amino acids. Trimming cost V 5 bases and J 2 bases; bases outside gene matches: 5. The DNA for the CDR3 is TGCGCCAGCAGTTCCGGACAGGGGGCGAACTATGGCTACACCTTC. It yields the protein CASSSGQGANYGYTF.